This T cell receptor (beta chain) was captured by sequencing in a study of cytomegalovirus exposure and HLA in healthy donors. Each donor was healthy, and each was a bone marrow donor. This PCR relied on a set of 60 Vbeta primers and 13 Jbeta primers. Authors' processing steps: Later, an analysis found about 83 million unique TCR beta chains, and about 10 million of these were shared. The repertoire was sequenced with immunoSEQ multiplex PCR; TCRdb's copy has only in-frame clones and lacks some. V and J calls and clone size are copied from that table; D and trimming were computed from the DNA. The table has approximately 110,000 clones, more than 60% seen once. Study-wide results and caveats: Some highly shared sequence variants likely arose as a pipeline artifact.

For this clone: Its antigen remains unknown.

This clonotype originated in a female donor in good health and CMV-seropositive. The sequenced sample consisted of PBMCs.

The CDR3 nucleotides are TGTGCCAGAAGCCTTTTGATCCGGGACAGGGGGCTCTACGAGCAGTACTTC. It specifies CARSLLIRDRGLYEQYF. The rearrangement uses TRBV5-3 and TRBJ2-7, with TRBD1 matching over 12 bases. TRBV5-3 is designated an ORF whose function remains uncertain. Unmatched junction bases numbered 11, after V lost 4 bases and J lost 3 bases. The CDR3 contains 17 residues.